Listed here are 16 T cell receptor beta chains from one sample, sequenced in a study of control samples from healthy donors and cancer patients. Profiling relied on immunoSEQ multiplex PCR, and the TCRdb table lists in-frame clones only, not all of them. The table has 140,000 to 150,000 clones, under 95% seen once. Sequencing used blood. All receptors derive from a man younger than 35 in good health.

The rearrangement joins TRBV5-6 to TRBJ1-2; D is uncertain. Germline values: CDR1 SGHDT, CDR2 YYEEEE. This CDR3 has 11 amino acids. Trimming left V 4 bases short and J 4 bases short, with 5 bases between. As DNA, the CDR3 is TGTGCCAGCAGCCAGTCCTATGGCTACACCTTC. Protein product: CASSQSYGYTF.

The chain combines TRBV7-9 with TRBJ1-4, with D unresolved. The germline V gene has CDR1 SEHNR and CDR2 FQNEAQ (reference sequence). The CDR3 has 15 amino acids. The V end was cut by 1 base, the J end by 3 bases, with 9 bases between. CDR3 nucleotide sequence: TGTGCCAGCAGCTTAGGGGGTTTGTCTAATGAAAAACTGTTTTTT. Translating it yields CASSLGGLSNEKLFF.

CDR3 coding DNA: TGTGCCAGCAGCCATACAGGGGGCTCCTACGAGCAGTACTTC. Translation gives CASSHTGGSYEQYF. V and J are TRBV7-9 and TRBJ2-7; TRBD1 agrees at 8 bases. The V gene's germline CDR1 is SEHNR and CDR2 FQNEAQ (reference sequence). The CDR3 loop spans 14 amino acids. The J segment lost 0 bases and the V segment lost 5 bases, leaving 3 bases of the junction unmatched.

V gene TRBV5-6 combines with J gene TRBJ1-5, with 7 positions matching TRBD1. This CDR3 region has 16 residues. V lost 0 bases, J lost 0 bases, and 3 bases stayed unmatched. Germline CDR1 is SGHDT and CDR2 is YYEEEE. The CDR3 bases are TGTGCCAGCAGCTTGGGTCGGGACAGTAGCAATCAGCCCCAGCATTTT. Translated: CASSLGRDSSNQPQHF.

J is TRBJ1-5 and V is TRBV4-2; a weak D match, TRBD1 (6 bases). Germline CDR1 is LGHNA and CDR2 is YNFKEQ. Between the trimmed V and J ends, which lost 3 bases and 6 bases, there was a span of 15 bases. The CDR3 is 15 residues long. The CDR3 spells CASSQPGEDSQPQHF. CDR3 nucleotides: TGTGCCAGCAGCCAGCCAGGGGAAGACAGTCAGCCCCAGCATTTT.

The chain carries TRBV5-1 and TRBJ2-7, with 9 bases that match TRBD1. The CDR3 consists of 14 residues. V was clipped by 4 bases and J by 7 bases; unmatched bases: 9. Germline CDR1 SGHRS, CDR2 YFSETQ. DNA of the CDR3: TGCGCCAGCAGCACGGGACAGGGAATAGGGGAGCAGTACTTC. Translated: CASSTGQGIGEQYF.

The CDR3 DNA is TGCGCCAGCAGCTTGGCCGCACTAGCGGGAGTGTACACCGGGGAGCTGTTTTTT. Its protein product is CASSLAALAGVYTGELFF. This chain uses TRBV5-1 with TRBJ2-2; 11 bases line up with TRBD2. With V trimmed by 0 bases and J by 3 bases, 7 bases remained unmatched. Germline loops: CDR1 SGHRS, CDR2 YFSETQ. CDR3 size: 18 residues.

The J gene is TRBJ1-1, the V gene TRBV18, with 8 nucleotides matching TRBD1. CDR3 length: 15 residues. Losses at the gene ends were 4 bases for V and 4 bases for J; bases not matched to a gene: 8. In germline, CDR1 is KGHSH, CDR2 LQKENI. The CDR3 reads CASSLQGAPGTEAFF. The CDR3 DNA reads TGTGCCAGCTCACTTCAGGGGGCGCCGGGCACTGAAGCTTTCTTT.

The genes are TRBV4-2 and TRBJ1-1; 7 bases match TRBD1. The V gene's germline CDR1 is LGHNA and CDR2 YNFKEQ. The CDR3 is 15 amino acids. Trimming at V came to 3 bases and at J to 2 bases, leaving 6 bases not matched to a gene. The CDR3 DNA follows: TGTGCCAGCAGCCATGTTAGGACAGGAAACACTGAAGCTTTCTTT. It encodes CASSHVRTGNTEAFF.

This clone was observed a single time. V and J are TRBV5-1 and TRBJ2-7; no definite D call. The CDR3 loop spans 15 amino acids. With 0 bases removed from V and 2 bases from J, the gap between germline ends came to 12 bases. Germline lookup yields CDR1 SGHRS and CDR2 YFSETQ. The CDR3 region has the DNA TGCGCCAGCAGCTTGGAGGTGGCTAGGGCCTACGAGCAGTACTTC. Its protein product is CASSLEVARAYEQYF. Filled out from reference TRBV5-1 and TRBJ2-7, the complete variable domain reads KAGVTQTPRYLIKTRGQQVTLSCSPISGHRSVSWYQQTPGQGLQFLFEYFSETQRNKGNFPGRFSGRQFSNSRSEMNVSTLELGDSALYLCASSLEVARAYEQYFGPGTRLTVT.

This clone was seen once. The CDR3 here is CASSLGGGSWSSGNTIYF. CDR3 nucleotide sequence: TGTGCCAGCAGCTTAGGCGGGGGCAGTTGGAGCTCTGGAAACACCATATATTTT. This chain joins TRBV13 and TRBJ1-3; perhaps TRBD1 as D (6 bases). Trimming stripped 0 bases from V and 0 bases from J, with 15 bases between. CDR1 is PRHDT and CDR2 is FYEKMQ in the germline V gene (reference sequence). The CDR3 loop spans 18 amino acids. The complete variable domain, with remaining parts taken from reference TRBV13 and TRBJ1-3, reads AAGVIQSPRHLIKEKRETATLKCYPIPRHDTVYWYQQGPGQDPQFLISFYEKMQSDKGSIPDRFSAQQFSDYHSELNMSSLELGDSALYFCASSLGGGSWSSGNTIYFGEGSWLTVV.

The CDR3 sequence: CASSGRISSYEQYF. The CDR3 DNA reads as TGTGCCAGTAGCGGACGGATTAGCTCCTACGAGCAGTACTTC. The chain carries TRBV19 and TRBJ2-7; D ambiguous. Trimming stripped 6 bases from V and 0 bases from J, with 12 bases between. The germline V gene has CDR1 LNHDA and CDR2 SQIVND (reference sequence). The CDR3 consists of 14 residues.

V and J are TRBV28 and TRBJ2-5; no firm D call. Germline CDR1 is MDHEN and CDR2 is SYDVKM. There are 12 residues in the CDR3. Trimming cost V 5 bases and J 3 bases, with 7 bases left between them. The chain's CDR3 is CASSPDEETQYF. In nucleotides, the CDR3 is TGTGCCAGCAGTCCGGATGAAGAGACCCAGTACTTC.

The genes are TRBV19 and TRBJ2-7; D is unresolved. The CDR3 loop spans 13 amino acids. Trimming took off 3 bases at V and 3 bases at J, with 9 bases between the two ends. Germline-derived CDR1 and CDR2 are LNHDA and SQIVND (reference sequence). The CDR3 coding sequence is TGTGCCAGTAGTATTTATCAGAGCTACGAGCAGTACTTC. This encodes CASSIYQSYEQYF.

This clone was seen once. The chain is built from TRBV24-1 and TRBJ1-2; TRBD1 agrees at 11 bases. This CDR3 is 14 amino acids long. CDR1 KGHDR and CDR2 SFDVKD come from the germline V gene. The V gene end was trimmed by 6 bases and the J gene end by 7 bases; junction bases not matched to a gene: 6. The CDR3 DNA sequence: TGTGCCACCAGTAAGGACAGGGGGCCTAGTGGCTACACCTTC. As protein: CATSKDRGPSGYTF.

In its sample, this clone was seen once. The CDR3 bases are TGTGCCACCAGTGAGGCAAGGGGATGGCCCACAGATACGCAGTATTTT. This translates into CATSEARGWPTDTQYF. The chain is built from TRBV24-1 and TRBJ2-3, with D perhaps TRBD1 (5 bases). The CDR3 is made up of 16 amino acids. Germline lookup yields CDR1 KGHDR and CDR2 SFDVKD. The V and J ends lost 4 bases and 2 bases respectively, with 15 bases between them.